Listed below are T cell receptor beta chains from one sample, sequenced in a study of T cells after posttransplantation cyclophosphamide. The data were produced by immunoSEQ multiplex PCR, yet TCRdb's version contains in-frame clones alone and is incomplete. The sample yields approximately 40,000 clones, without any singletons. The sample was PBMCs. Receptors originate from a man between 40 and 49 years old in good health, CMV-negative, and a related stem cell transplant donor. Both conserved end residues are part of each CDR3. A D gene is named only where the DNA matches it firmly. Sizes are listed as once, few or many counts, or a class when the clone is expanded.

v_gene	abundance	d_gene	j_gene	CDR3aa
TRBV7-9	many	.	TRBJ1-2	CASSLVGKGAGYTF
TRBV11-3	many	TRBD2	TRBJ2-5	CASSLRGGEETQYF
TRBV10-2	many	TRBD2	TRBJ2-7	CASRKRGGYEQYF
TRBV5-1	many	TRBD2	TRBJ2-5	CASSQSGGKQETQYF
TRBV28	many	.	TRBJ2-3	CASSLAARQLGTDTQYF
TRBV2	many	.	TRBJ1-5	CASSLHTSSNQPQHF
TRBV5-1	many	TRBD1	TRBJ1-2	CASSFAGQGTDPGGYTF
TRBV10-3	many	.	TRBJ2-3	CAITPRGGTDTQYF
TRBV14	few	.	TRBJ1-2	CASSGGSYYGYTF
TRBV5-1	many	.	TRBJ2-5	CASSLGQGGETQYF
TRBV19	many	TRBD1	TRBJ1-5	CASSTTDRGHQPQHF
TRBV10-3	many	.	TRBJ2-2	CATTKGYTGELFF
TRBV4-3	many	TRBD2	TRBJ2-1	CASSHSSGSVGEQFF
TRBV19	many	.	TRBJ2-2	CASRGVPNTGELFF
TRBV6-5	many	TRBD2	TRBJ2-3	CASSSTSGGPDTQYF
TRBV5-6	many	TRBD1	TRBJ1-1	CASRRTGVNTEAFF
TRBV19	many	.	TRBJ2-2	CASSVRETSYTGELFF
TRBV21-1	many	.	TRBJ2-4	CASSHSPSGPILAKNIQYF
TRBV7-3	many	.	TRBJ1-1	CASSLTQSTEAFF
TRBV15	many	TRBD1	TRBJ2-2	CATSSPGGANTGELFF
TRBV4-1	many	.	TRBJ2-3	CASSQSLGTDTQYF
TRBV27	many	TRBD1	TRBJ1-1	CASSLGDRGDTEAFF